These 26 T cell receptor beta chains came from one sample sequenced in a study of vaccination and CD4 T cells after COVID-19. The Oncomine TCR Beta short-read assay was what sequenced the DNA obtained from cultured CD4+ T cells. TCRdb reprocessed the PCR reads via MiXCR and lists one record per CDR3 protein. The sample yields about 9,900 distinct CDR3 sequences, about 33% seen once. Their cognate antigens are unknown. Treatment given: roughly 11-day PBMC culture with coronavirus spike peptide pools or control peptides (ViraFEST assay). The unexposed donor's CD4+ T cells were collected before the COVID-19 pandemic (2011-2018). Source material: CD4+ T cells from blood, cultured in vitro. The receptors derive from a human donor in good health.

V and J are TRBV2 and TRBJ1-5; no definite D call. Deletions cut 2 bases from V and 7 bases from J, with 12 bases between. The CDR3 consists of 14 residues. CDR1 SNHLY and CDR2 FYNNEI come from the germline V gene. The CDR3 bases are TGTGCCAGCAGTGAAATGGGAGGGAACCAGCCCCAGCATTTT. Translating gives CASSEMGGNQPQHF.

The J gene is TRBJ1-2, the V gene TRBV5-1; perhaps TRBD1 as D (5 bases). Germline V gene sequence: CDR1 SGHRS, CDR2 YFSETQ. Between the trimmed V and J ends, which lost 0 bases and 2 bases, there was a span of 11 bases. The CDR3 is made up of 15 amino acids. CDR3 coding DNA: TGCGCCAGCAGCTTGGGGGACCTGTTAAACTATGGCTACACCTTC. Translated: CASSLGDLLNYGYTF.

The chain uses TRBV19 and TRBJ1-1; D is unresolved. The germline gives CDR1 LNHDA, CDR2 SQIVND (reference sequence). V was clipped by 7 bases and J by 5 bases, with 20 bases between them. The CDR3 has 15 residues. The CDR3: CASNTRQPMMTEAFF. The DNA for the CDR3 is TGTGCCAGTAACACTCGGCAGCCCATGATGACTGAAGCTTTCTTT.

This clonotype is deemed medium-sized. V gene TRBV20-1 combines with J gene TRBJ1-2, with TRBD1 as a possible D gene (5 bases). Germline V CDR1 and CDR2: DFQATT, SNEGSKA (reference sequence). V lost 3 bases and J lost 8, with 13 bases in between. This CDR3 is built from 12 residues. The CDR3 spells CSARGGVDGYTF. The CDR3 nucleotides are TGCAGTGCTAGGGGAGGGGTAGACGGCTACACCTTC.

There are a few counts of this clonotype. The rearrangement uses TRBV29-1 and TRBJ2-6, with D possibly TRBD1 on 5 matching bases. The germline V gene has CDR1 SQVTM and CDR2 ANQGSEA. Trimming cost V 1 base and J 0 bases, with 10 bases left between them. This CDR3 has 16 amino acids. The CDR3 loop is CSVEAGHLSGANVLTF. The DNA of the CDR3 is TGCAGCGTTGAAGCAGGACACCTCTCTGGGGCCAACGTCCTGACTTTC.

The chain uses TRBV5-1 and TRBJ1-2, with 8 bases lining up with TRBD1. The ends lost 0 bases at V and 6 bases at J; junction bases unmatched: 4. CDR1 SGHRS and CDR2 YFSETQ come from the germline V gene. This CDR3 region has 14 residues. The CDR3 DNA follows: TGCGCCAGCAGCTTGGAGACAGGGGTCGATGGCTACACCTTC. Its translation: CASSLETGVDGYTF.

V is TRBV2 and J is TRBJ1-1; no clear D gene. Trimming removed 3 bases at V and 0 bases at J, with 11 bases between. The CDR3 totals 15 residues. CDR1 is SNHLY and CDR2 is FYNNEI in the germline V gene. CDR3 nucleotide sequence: TGTGCCAGCAGTGAGGAGATAGTGTTGAACACTGAAGCTTTCTTT. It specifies CASSEEIVLNTEAFF.

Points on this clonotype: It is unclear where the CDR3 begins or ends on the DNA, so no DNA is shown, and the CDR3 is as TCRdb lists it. CDR3 sequence: CASSEWGDGSF. The chain joins TRBV6-1 to TRBJ2-7; the table's D call, TRBD1, was not checked against the DNA. The CDR3 is 11 amino acids in total, end residues counted. Germline CDR1 is MNHNS and CDR2 is SASEGT.

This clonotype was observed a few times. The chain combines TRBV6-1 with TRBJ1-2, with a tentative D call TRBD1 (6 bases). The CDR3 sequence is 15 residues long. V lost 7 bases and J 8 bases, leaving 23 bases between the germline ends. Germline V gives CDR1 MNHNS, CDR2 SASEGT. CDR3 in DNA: TGTGCCAGCACCTCGCGGGCCGGGACATCCCACGGCTACACCTTC. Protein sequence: CASTSRAGTSHGYTF.

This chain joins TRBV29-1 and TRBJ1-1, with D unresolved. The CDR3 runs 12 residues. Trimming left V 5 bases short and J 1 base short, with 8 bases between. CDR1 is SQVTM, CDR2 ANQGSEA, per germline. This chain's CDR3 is CSVTEGNTEAFF. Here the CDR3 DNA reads TGCAGCGTTACCGAAGGGAACACTGAAGCTTTCTTT.

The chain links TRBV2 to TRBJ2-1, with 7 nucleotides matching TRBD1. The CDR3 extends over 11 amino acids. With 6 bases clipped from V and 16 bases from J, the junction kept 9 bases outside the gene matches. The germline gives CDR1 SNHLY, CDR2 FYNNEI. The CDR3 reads CASSPGQSQFF. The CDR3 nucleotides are TGTGCCAGCAGCCCGGGACAGAGTCAATTCTTC.

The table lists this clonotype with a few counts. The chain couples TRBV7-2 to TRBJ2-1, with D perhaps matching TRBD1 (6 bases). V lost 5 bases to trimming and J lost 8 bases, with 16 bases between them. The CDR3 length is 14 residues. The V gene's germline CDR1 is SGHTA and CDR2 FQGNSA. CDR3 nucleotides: TGTGCCAGCAGCCCCGTGTGGGGGCGGGATGAGCAGTTCTTC. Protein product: CASSPVWGRDEQFF.

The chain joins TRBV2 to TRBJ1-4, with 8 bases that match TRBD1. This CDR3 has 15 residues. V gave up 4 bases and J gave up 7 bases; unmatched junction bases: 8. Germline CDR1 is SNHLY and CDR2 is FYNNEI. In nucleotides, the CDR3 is TGTGCCAGCAGTGTTATGGGAACAGGGGGTGAAAAACTGTTTTTT. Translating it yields CASSVMGTGGEKLFF.

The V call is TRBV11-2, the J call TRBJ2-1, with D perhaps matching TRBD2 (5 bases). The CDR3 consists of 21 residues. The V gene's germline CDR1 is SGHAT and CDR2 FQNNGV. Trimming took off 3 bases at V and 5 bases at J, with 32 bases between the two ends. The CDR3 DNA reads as TGTGCCAGCAGCTTCGGCCCCCCGACTCTAGCTCCTACAATGTTTGACAATGAGCAGTTCTTC. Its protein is CASSFGPPTLAPTMFDNEQFF.

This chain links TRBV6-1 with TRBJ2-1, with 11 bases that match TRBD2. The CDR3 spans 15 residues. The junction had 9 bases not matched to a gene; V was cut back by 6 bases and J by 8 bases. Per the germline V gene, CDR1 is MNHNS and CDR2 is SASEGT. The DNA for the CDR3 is TGTGCCAGCAGACAGCTAGCGGGGGGCCAAGATGAGCAGTTCTTC. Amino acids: CASRQLAGGQDEQFF.

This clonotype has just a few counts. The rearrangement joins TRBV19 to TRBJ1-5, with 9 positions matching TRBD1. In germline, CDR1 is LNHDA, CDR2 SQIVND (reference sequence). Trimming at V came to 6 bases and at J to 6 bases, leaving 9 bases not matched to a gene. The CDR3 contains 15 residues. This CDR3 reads CASRTGQGISQPQHF. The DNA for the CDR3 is TGTGCCAGTAGGACGGGACAGGGTATCAGTCAGCCCCAGCATTTT.

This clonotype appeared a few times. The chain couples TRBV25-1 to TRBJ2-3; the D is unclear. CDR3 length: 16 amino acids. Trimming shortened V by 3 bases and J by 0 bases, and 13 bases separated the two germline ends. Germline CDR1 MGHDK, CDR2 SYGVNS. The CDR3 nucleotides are TGTGCCAGCAGTGACGGCACAACCACTAGCACAGATACGCAGTATTTT. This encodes CASSDGTTTSTDTQYF.

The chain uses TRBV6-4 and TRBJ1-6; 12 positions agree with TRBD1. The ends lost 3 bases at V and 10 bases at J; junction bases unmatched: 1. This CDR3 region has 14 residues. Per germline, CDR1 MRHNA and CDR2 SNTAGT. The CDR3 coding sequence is TGTGCCAGCAGTGAGGGGACAGGGGGCTCACCCCTCCACTTT. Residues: CASSEGTGGSPLHF.

The CDR3 sequence is CATSEGFSYNEQFF. CDR3 nucleotide sequence: TGTGCCACCAGTGAGGGCTTCTCCTACAATGAGCAGTTCTTC. This chain uses TRBV24-1 with TRBJ2-1; the D is unclear. The CDR3 length is 14 residues. V was cut by 4 bases and J by 0 bases, with 6 bases left in between. CDR1 is KGHDR, CDR2 SFDVKD, per germline.

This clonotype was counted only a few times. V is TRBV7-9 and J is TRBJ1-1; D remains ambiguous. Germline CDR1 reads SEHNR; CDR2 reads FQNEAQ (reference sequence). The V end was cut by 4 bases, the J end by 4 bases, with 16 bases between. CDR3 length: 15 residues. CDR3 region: CASSSPAITITEAFF. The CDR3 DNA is TGTGCCAGCAGCTCTCCGGCCATCACCATCACTGAAGCTTTCTTT.

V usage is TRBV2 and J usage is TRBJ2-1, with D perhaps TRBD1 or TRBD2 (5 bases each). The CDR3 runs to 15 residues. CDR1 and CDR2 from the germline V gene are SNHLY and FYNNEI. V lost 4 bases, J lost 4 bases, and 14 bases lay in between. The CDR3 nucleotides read TGTGCCAGCAGTGGGGGCAGCGGAGGTTACAATGAGCAGTTCTTC. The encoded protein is CASSGGSGGYNEQFF.

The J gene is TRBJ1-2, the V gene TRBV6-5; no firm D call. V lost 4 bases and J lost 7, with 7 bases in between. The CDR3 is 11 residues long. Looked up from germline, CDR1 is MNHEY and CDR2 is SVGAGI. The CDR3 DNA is TGTGCCAGCAGTTCCCGGGCTGGCTACACCTTC. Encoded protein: CASSSRAGYTF.

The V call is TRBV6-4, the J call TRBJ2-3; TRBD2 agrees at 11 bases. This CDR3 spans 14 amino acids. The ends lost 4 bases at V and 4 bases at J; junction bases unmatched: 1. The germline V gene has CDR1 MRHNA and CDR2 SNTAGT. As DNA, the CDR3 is TGTGCCAGCAGTGGTAGCGGGGGGGCAGATACGCAGTATTTT. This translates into CASSGSGGADTQYF.

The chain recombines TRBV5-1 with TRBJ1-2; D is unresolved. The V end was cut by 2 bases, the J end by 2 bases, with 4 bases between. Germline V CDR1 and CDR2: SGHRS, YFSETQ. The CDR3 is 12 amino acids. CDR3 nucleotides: TGCGCCAGCAGCTTACTAAACTATGGCTACACCTTC. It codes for CASSLLNYGYTF.

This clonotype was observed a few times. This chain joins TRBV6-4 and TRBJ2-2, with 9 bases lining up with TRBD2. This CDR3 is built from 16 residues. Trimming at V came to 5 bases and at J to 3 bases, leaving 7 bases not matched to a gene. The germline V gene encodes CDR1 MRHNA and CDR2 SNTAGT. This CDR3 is CASSPQGLADTGELFF. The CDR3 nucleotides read TGTGCCAGCAGTCCCCAGGGACTAGCCGACACCGGGGAGCTGTTTTTT.

CDR3 in DNA: TGCAGTGCTATCTCACCCGACGAAGAGACCCAGTACTTC. The encoded protein is CSAISPDEETQYF. The chain recombines TRBV20-1 with TRBJ2-5; D gene unclear. Trimming left V 4 bases short and J 3 bases short, with 12 bases between. The CDR3 sequence is 13 residues long. Germline values: CDR1 DFQATT, CDR2 SNEGSKA (reference sequence).